This TCR beta chain was sequenced for a study of metastatic and nonmetastatic thyroid tumors. This clone has a handful of counts. Germline V gene sequence: CDR1 SNHLY, CDR2 FYNNEI. Trimming took off 4 bases at V and 1 base at J, with 10 bases between the two ends. This CDR3 comprises 15 residues. Ahead of thyroid surgery, no patient had received treatment of any kind. TCRdb recomputed clones from the PCR reads via MiXCR. The sample carries around 31,000 clones, approximately 16% recorded once. The chain uses TRBV2 and TRBJ1-4; TRBD1 might be the D (5 bases). The receptor was derived from a male donor with papillary thyroid cancer or a benign thyroid nodule (not recorded which). Some clones in this sample may be carry-over from other donors' samples. The material sequenced was blood. The DNA for the CDR3 is TGTGCCAGCAGTGTGGGGACTGGAACTAATGAAAAACTGTTTTTT. Translated: CASSVGTGTNEKLFF.